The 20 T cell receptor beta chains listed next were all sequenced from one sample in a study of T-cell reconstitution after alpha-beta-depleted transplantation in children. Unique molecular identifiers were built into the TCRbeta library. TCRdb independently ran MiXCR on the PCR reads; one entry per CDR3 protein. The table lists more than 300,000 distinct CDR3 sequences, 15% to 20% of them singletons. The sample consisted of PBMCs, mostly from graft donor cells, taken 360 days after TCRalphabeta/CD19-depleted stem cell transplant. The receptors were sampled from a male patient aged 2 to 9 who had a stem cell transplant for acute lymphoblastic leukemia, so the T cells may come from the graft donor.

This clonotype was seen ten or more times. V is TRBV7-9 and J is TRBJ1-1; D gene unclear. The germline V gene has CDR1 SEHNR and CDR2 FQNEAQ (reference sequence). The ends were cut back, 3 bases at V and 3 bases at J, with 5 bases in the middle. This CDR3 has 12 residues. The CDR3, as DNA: TGTGCCAGCAGCTTGGACCACACTGAAGCTTTCTTT. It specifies CASSLDHTEAFF.

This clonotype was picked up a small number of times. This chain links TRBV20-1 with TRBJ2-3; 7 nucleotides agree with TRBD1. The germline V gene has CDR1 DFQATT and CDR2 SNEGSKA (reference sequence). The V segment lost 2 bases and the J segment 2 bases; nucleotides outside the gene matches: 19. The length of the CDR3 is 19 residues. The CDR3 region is CSARRRRGGRTPITDTQYF. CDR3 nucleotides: TGCAGTGCTAGACGACGACGAGGGGGCCGCACACCGATCACAGATACGCAGTATTTT.

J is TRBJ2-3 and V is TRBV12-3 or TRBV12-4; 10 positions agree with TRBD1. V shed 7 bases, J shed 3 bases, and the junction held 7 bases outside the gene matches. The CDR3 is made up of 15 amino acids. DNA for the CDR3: TGTGCCAGCACCGAGGGACAGGGGCCGACAGATACGCAGTATTTT. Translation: CASTEGQGPTDTQYF.

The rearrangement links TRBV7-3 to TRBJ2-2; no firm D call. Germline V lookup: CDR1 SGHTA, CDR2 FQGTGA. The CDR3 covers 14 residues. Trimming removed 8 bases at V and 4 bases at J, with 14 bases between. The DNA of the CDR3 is TGTGCCAGCCAAGTGAGAGTGGGCACCGGGGAGCTGTTTTTT. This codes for CASQVRVGTGELFF.

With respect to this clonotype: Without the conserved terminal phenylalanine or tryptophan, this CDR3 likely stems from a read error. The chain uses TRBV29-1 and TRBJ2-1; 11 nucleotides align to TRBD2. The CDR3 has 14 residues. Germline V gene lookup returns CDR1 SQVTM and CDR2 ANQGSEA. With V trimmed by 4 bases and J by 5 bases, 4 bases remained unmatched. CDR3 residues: CSVVLGLADNEQFL. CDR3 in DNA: TGCAGCGTTGTGTTGGGACTAGCGGACAATGAGCAGTTCCTC.

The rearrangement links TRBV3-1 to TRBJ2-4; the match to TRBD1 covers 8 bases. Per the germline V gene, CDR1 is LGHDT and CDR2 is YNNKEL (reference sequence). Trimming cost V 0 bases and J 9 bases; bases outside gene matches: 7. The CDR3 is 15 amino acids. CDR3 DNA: TGTGCCAGCAGCCAAGAACCAGGGGGCGAGGGCATTCAGTACTTC. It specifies CASSQEPGGEGIQYF.

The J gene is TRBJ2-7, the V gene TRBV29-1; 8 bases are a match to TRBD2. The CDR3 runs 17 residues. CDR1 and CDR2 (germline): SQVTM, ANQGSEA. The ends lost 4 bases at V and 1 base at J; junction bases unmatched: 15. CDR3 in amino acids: CSVVAPGGADKSYEQYF. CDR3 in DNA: TGCAGCGTTGTCGCACCGGGGGGGGCGGATAAGTCCTACGAGCAGTACTTC.

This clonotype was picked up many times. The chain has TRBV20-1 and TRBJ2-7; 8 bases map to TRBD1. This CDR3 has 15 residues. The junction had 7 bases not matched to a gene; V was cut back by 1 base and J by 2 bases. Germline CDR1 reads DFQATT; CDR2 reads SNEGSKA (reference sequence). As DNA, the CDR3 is TGCAGTGCTAGAGTTTTCGGACAGGGCCCCTACGAGCAGTACTTC. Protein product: CSARVFGQGPYEQYF.

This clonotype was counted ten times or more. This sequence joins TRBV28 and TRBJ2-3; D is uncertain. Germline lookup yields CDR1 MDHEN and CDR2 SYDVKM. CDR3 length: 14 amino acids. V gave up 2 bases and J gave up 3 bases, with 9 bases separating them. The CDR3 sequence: CASSLGIPTDTQYF. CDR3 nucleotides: TGTGCCAGCAGTTTAGGTATCCCGACAGATACGCAGTATTTT.

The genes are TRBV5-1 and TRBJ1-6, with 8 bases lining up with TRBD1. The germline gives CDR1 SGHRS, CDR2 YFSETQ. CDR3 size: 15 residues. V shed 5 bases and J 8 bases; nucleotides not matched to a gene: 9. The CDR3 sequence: CASRWDRLRDSPLHF. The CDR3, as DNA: TGCGCCAGCAGGTGGGACAGGCTCCGGGATTCACCCCTCCACTTT.

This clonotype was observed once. Written as DNA, the CDR3 is TGTGCCAGCACGATACAGGGTTGGAGTTCACCCCTCCACTTT. It is translated as CASTIQGWSSPLHF. The rearrangement links TRBV2 to TRBJ1-6, with a possible D match to TRBD1 (6 bases). The CDR3 length is 14 residues. CDR1 and CDR2 from the germline V gene are SNHLY and FYNNEI. Trimming pared 7 bases from V and 9 bases from J, leaving 16 bases between.

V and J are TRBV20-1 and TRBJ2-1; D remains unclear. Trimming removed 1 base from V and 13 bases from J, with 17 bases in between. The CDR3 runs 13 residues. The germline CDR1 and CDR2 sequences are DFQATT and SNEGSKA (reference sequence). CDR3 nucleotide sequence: TGCAGTGCTAGAGGCCCAGCTGTCAAGGTTCAGTTCTTC. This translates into CSARGPAVKVQFF.

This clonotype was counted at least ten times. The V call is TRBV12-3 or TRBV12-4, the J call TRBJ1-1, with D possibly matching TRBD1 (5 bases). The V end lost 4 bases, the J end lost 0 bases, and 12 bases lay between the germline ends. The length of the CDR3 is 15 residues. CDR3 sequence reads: CASSSSRTMNTEAFF. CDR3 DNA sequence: TGTGCCAGCAGTTCTTCCAGGACAATGAACACTGAAGCTTTCTTT.

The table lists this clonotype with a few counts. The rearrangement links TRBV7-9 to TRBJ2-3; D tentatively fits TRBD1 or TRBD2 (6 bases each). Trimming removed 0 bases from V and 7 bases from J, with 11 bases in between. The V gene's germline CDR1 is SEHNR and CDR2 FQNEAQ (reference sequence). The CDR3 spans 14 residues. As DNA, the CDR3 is TGTGCCAGCAGCTTAGCGGGGGGCGCGAATACGCAGTATTTT. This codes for CASSLAGGANTQYF. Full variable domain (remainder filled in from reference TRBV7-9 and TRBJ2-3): DTGVSQNPRHKITKRGQNVTFRCDPISEHNRLYWYRQTLGQGPEFLTYFQNEAQLEKSRLLSDRFSAERPKGSFSTLEIQRTEQGDSAMYLCASSLAGGANTQYFGPGTRLTVL.

The CDR3 region has the DNA TGCAGTGCTAGAGGCCAGGGGTACAATCAGCCCCAGCATTTT. Its translation: CSARGQGYNQPQHF. The V gene is TRBV20-1, the J gene TRBJ1-5; tentative D call: TRBD1 (6 bases). The CDR3 extends over 14 amino acids. Per germline, CDR1 DFQATT and CDR2 SNEGSKA (reference sequence). V gave up 1 base and J gave up 3 bases, with 10 bases separating them.

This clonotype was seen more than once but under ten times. The DNA for the CDR3 is TGCAGTGCTAGACCAAGGACAGGGTTCCCAGAGACCCAGTACTTC. Its translation is CSARPRTGFPETQYF. The V call is TRBV20-1, the J call TRBJ2-5; 8 bases are a match to TRBD1. From germline, CDR1 is DFQATT and CDR2 SNEGSKA (reference sequence). The ends lost 2 bases at V and 4 bases at J; junction bases unmatched: 9. The length of the CDR3 is 15 residues.

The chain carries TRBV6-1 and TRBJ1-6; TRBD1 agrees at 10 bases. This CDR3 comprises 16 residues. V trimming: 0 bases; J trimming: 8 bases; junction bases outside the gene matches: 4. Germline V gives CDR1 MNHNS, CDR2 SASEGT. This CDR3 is CASSEARQGADSPLHF. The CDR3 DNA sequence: TGTGCCAGCAGTGAAGCTCGACAGGGGGCTGATTCACCCCTCCACTTT.

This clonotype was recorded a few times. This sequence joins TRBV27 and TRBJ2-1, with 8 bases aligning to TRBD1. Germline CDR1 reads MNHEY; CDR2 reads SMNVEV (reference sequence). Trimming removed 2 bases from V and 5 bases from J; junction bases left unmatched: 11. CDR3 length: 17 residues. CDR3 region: CASSLRGQGPWDNEQFF. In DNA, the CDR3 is TGTGCCAGCAGTTTACGCGGACAGGGACCATGGGACAATGAGCAGTTCTTC.

The CDR3 reads CASSVGGRAQSTQYF. The CDR3 bases are TGTGCCAGCAGCGTAGGTGGGAGGGCACAGTCTACGCAGTATTTT. The V call is TRBV9, the J call TRBJ2-3; 7 nucleotides line up with TRBD2. Germline assignment: CDR1 SGDLS and CDR2 YYNGEE. Trimming cost V 0 bases and J 8 bases; bases outside gene matches: 9. The CDR3 runs 15 residues.

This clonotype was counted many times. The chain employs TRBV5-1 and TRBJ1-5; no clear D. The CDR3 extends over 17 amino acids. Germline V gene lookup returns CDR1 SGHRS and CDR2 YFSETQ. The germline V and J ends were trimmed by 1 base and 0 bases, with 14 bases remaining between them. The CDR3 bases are TGCGCCAGCAGCTTGAAGCAGGACCGCGATAGCAATCAGCCCCAGCATTTT. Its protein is CASSLKQDRDSNQPQHF.